These 5 T cell receptor beta chains were all obtained from the same sample, sequenced in a study of cytomegalovirus exposure and HLA in healthy donors listed by TCRdb under 2017. Receptors were amplified or captured by the immunoSEQ multiplex PCR assay. For the multiplex PCR, a mixture combining 60 forward primers for TCR Vbeta segments and 13 reverse primers for TCR Jbeta segments was used. TCRdb took this table from immuneACCESS and kept in-frame rearrangements with V and J called. Such tables lack part of the clones; where checked against another copy, unresolved V genes explain under half of the gap, and the rest is unexplained. The sample includes some 250,000 clones, with roughly 82% observed a single time. The top ten hold 5% to 6% of the sample. The sample comprised PBMCs. Receptor source: a woman in her forties in good health and CMV-seropositive.

The sample holds a few counts of this clone. This rearrangement joins TRBV6-1 to TRBJ1-2; TRBD1 matches at 7 bases. The J segment lost 4 bases and the V segment lost 7 bases, leaving 9 bases of the junction unmatched. CDR1 MNHNS and CDR2 SASEGT come from the germline V gene. CDR3 size: 14 residues. This chain's CDR3 is CASTGTGDRYGYTF. For the CDR3, the DNA is TGTGCCAGCACCGGAACAGGGGACCGCTATGGCTACACCTTC.

This clone was seen only once. CDR3 sequence: CASSPPFDTWYGYTF. The CDR3 bases are TGTGCCAGCTCACCACCGTTTGACACTTGGTATGGCTACACCTTC. The V gene is TRBV18, the J gene TRBJ1-2; D not resolved. Trimming removed 0 bases from V and 5 bases from J, with 13 bases in between. The CDR3 has 15 amino acids. CDR1 and CDR2 from the germline V gene are KGHSH and LQKENI.

This clone has only one observation. The V gene is TRBV15, the J gene TRBJ2-7; perhaps TRBD2 as D (7 bases). Germline assignment: CDR1 LNHNV and CDR2 YYDKDF (reference sequence). CDR3 length: 15 amino acids. Trimming shortened V by 0 bases and J by 0 bases, and 9 bases separated the two germline ends. The CDR3 DNA reads as TGTGCCACCAGCAGAGAGGGGGGGCGCTCCTACGAGCAGTACTTC. Its translation is CATSREGGRSYEQYF. The full variable domain, with the rest looked up from reference TRBV15 and TRBJ2-7, is DAMVIQNPRYQVTQFGKPVTLSCSQTLNHNVMYWYQQKSSQAPKLLFHYYDKDFNNEADTPDNFQSRRPNTSFCFLDIRSPGLGDTAMYLCATSREGGRSYEQYFGPGTRLTVT.

This sequence joins TRBV5-1 and TRBJ2-3; D ambiguous. The CDR3 spans 12 residues. Trimming stripped 4 bases from V and 3 bases from J, with 6 bases between. The germline V gene encodes CDR1 SGHRS and CDR2 YFSETQ. This CDR3 is CASSRTTDTQYF. The CDR3 DNA follows: TGCGCCAGCAGCCGTACTACAGATACGCAGTATTTT.

This clone was picked up a small number of times. The rearrangement links TRBV29-1 to TRBJ1-1; 7 nucleotides agree with TRBD1. The CDR3 is 12 amino acids. J gave up 6 bases and V 5 bases, and 6 bases lay outside the gene matches. CDR1 SQVTM and CDR2 ANQGSEA come from the germline V gene. CDR3 DNA: TGCAGCGTTCGACAGGGCGTGGCTGAAGCTTTCTTT. Its protein is CSVRQGVAEAFF.